This T cell receptor beta chain was observed in a study of cytomegalovirus exposure and HLA in healthy donors. The PCR contained 60 Vbeta and 13 Jbeta primers. Profiling relied on immunoSEQ multiplex PCR, and the TCRdb table lists in-frame clones only, not all of them. The repertoire holds 120,000 or so clones, with over 15% as singletons. Germline-derived CDR1 and CDR2 are SEHNR and FQNEAQ (reference sequence). This CDR3 comprises 15 residues. V was pared by 5 bases and J by 1 base, with 7 bases of the junction left unmatched. This TCR derives from a female donor in good health and CMV-seropositive. This chain connects TRBV7-9 to TRBJ2-5; TRBD2 agrees at 7 bases. Specimen: PBMCs. The CDR3 region is CASSLPRLAQETQYF. The DNA of the CDR3 is TGTGCCAGCAGCCTACCCCGACTAGCCCAAGAGACCCAGTACTTC.